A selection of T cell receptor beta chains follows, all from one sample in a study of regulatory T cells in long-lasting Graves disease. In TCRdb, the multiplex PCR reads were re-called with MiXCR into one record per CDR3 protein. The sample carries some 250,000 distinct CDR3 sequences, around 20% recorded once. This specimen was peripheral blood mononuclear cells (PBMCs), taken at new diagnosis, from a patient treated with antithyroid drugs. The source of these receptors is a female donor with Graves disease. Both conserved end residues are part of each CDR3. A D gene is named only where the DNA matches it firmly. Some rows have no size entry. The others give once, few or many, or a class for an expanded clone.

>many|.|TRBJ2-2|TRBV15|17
CATSRGVGTLNTGELFF
TGTGCCACCAGCAGAGGTGTAGGGACTCTAAACACCGGGGAGCTGTTTTTT
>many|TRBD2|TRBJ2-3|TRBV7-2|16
CASSRTSGRAAQAQYF
TGTGCCAGCAGCCGGACTAGCGGGAGGGCCGCACAGGCGCAGTATTTT
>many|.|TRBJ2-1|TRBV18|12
CASSPPRASPFF
TGTGCCAGCTCACCGCCCAGGGCTAGCCCGTTCTTC
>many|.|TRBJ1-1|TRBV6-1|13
CASMPTMNTEAFF
TGTGCCAGTATGCCTACCATGAACACTGAAGCTTTCTTT
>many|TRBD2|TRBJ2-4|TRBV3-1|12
CASKGGGNIQYF
TGTGCCAGCAAGGGCGGGGGAAACATTCAGTACTTC
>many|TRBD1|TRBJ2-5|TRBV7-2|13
CASSRGGGETQYF
TGTGCCAGCAGCAGAGGGGGCGGGGAGACCCAGTACTTC
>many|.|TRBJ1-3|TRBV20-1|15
CSARDSGVAGNTIYF
TGCAGTGCTAGAGATTCGGGGGTAGCTGGAAACACCATATATTTT
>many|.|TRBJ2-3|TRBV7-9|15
CASSSLEGRADTQYF
TGTGCCAGCAGCTCCCTAGAGGGGCGCGCAGATACGCAGTATTTT
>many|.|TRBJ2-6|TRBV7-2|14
CASSYYSGANVLTF
TGTGCCAGCAGCTACTACTCTGGGGCCAACGTCCTGACTTTC
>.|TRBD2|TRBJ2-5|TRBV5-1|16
CASSLVLAGKKETQYF
TGCGCCAGCAGCTTGGTTCTAGCGGGGAAAAAAGAGACCCAGTACTTC
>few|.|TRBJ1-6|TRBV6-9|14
CASSFTRGDSPLHF
TGTGCCAGCAGTTTCACAAGAGGAGATTCACCCCTCCACTTT
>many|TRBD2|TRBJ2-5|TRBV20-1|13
CSARKTSEETQYF
TGCAGTGCAAGGAAGACTAGCGAGGAGACCCAGTACTTC
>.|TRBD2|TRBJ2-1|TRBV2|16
CASSPRTSGNLNEQFF
TGTGCCAGCAGCCCTCGGACTAGCGGGAACTTGAATGAGCAGTTCTTC
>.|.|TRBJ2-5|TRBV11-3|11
CASSLGVSQYF
TGTGCCAGCAGCTTGGGTGTGTCCCAGTACTTC
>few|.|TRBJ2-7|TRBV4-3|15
CAGSQERGATYEQYF
TGCGCCGGCAGCCAAGAGAGAGGAGCTACCTACGAGCAGTACTTC
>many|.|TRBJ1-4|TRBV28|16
CASSPSGRRMNEKLFF
TGTGCCAGCAGCCCCTCGGGCAGGAGGATGAATGAAAAACTGTTTTTT